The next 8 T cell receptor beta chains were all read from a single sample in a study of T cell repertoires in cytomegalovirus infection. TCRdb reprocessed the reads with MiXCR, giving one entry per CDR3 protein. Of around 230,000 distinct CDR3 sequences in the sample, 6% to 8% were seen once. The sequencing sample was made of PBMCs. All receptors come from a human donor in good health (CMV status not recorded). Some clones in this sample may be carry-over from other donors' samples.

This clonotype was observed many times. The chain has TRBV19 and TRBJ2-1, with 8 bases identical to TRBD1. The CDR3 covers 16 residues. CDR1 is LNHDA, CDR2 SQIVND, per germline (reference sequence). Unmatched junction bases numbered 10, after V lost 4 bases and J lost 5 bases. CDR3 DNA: TGTGCCAGTAGTACCTTAACAGGGGGGCTTAACAATGAGCAGTTCTTC. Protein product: CASSTLTGGLNNEQFF.

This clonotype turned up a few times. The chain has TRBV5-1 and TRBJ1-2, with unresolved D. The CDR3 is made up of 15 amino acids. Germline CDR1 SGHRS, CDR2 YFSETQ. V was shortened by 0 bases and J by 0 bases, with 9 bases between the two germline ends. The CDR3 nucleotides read TGCGCCAGCAGCTTGGGACTTGGGACTAACTATGGCTACACCTTC. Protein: CASSLGLGTNYGYTF.

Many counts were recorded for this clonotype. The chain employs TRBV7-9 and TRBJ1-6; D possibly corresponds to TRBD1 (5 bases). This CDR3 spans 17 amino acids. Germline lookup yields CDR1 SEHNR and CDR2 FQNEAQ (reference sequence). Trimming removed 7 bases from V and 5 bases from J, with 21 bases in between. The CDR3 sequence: CASTDTGTEGHNSPLHF. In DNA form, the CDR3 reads TGTGCCAGCACCGATACTGGGACCGAGGGACATAATTCACCCCTCCACTTT.

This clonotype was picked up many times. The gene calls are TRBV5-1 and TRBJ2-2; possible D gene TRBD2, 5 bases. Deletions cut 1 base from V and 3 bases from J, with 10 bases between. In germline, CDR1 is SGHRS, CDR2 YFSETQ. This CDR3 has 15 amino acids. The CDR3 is CASSLMGADTGELFF. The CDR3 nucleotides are TGCGCCAGCAGCTTGATGGGAGCGGACACCGGGGAGCTGTTTTTT.

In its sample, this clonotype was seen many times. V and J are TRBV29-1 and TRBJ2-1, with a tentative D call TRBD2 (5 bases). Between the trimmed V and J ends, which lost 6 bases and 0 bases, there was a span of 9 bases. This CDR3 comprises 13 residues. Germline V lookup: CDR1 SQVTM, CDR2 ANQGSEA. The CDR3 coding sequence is TGCAGCGTCGGACTGAGCTCCTACAATGAGCAGTTCTTC. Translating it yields CSVGLSSYNEQFF.

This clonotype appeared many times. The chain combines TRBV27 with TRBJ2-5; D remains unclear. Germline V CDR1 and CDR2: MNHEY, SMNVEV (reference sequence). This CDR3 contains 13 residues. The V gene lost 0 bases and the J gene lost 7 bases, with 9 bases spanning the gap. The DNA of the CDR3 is TGTGCCAGCAGTTTATCGAATGAAGTGACCCAGTACTTC. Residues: CASSLSNEVTQYF.

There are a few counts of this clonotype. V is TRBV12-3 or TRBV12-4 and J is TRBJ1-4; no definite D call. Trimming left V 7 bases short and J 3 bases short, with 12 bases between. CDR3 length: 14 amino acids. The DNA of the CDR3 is TGTGCCAGCACTGTTGCACGGGCTAATGAAAAACTGTTTTTT. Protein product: CASTVARANEKLFF.

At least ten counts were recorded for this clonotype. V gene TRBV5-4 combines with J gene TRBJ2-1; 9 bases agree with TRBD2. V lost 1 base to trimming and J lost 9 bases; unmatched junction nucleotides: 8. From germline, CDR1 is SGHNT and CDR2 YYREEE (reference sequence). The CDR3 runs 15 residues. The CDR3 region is CASSLRGGDISEQFF. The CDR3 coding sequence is TGTGCCAGCAGCTTGCGCGGGGGGGATATCAGTGAGCAGTTCTTC.